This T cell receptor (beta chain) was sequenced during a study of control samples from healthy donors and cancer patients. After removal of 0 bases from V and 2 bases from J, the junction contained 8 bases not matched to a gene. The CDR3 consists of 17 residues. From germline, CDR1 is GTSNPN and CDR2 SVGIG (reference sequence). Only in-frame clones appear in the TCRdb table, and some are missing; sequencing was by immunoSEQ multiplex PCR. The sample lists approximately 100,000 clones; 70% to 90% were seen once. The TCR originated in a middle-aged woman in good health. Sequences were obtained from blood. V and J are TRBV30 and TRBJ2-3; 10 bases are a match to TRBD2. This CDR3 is CAWSVKRGGYDTDTQYF. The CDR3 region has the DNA TGTGCCTGGAGTGTGAAGCGGGGGGGATATGACACAGATACGCAGTATTTT.